This T cell receptor (beta chain) was retrieved from a study of cytomegalovirus exposure and HLA in healthy donors. With 3 bases clipped from V and 5 bases from J, the junction kept 6 bases outside the gene matches. The CDR3 loop spans 14 amino acids. Germline V gene data show CDR1 as SGHDN and CDR2 as FVKESK. Study observations and caveats: A few CMV-associated chains were confirmed in vitro to be specific for CMV antigens. It was reported that TCR beta sequences correctly inferred the HLA-A and HLA-B alleles for most subjects.

Absent from the records is this donor's CMV serostatus. The PCR was carried out with 60 Vbeta primers and 13 Jbeta primers. Study processing details: Counted up in a later analysis, unique TCR beta chains came to about 80 million, with around 9.9 million shared. The repertoire was sequenced with immunoSEQ multiplex PCR; TCRdb's copy has only in-frame clones and lacks some. V, J and clone size reflect that table, while D and trimming were determined from the DNA. Of fewer than 150,000 clones in the sample, around 63% were seen once. Notes on this clone: Its antigen is still unknown.

This chain connects TRBV14 to TRBJ1-1; 7 bases are a match to TRBD1. The clonotype originates from a human donor in good health. Sample: PBMCs. The CDR3 reads CASSQQQGRTEAFF. The CDR3 nucleotides are TGTGCCAGCAGCCAGCAACAGGGGAGGACTGAAGCTTTCTTT.